These 7 T cell receptor beta chains came from one sample sequenced in a study of blood T cell repertoires in COVID-19. Only in-frame clones appear in the TCRdb table, and some are missing; sequencing was by immunoSEQ multiplex PCR. The profile shows hundreds of thousands of clones, 83% of them singletons. Sequenced sample: PBMCs or T cells enriched from blood (not recorded which). These receptors came from a woman in her forties or fifties who had been exposed to COVID-19.

The CDR3 reads CASSFGANSPLHF. DNA of the CDR3: TGTGCCAGCAGCTTTGGGGCCAATTCACCCCTCCACTTT. J is TRBJ1-6 and V is TRBV7-2; D possibly corresponds to TRBD1 (5 bases). Germline V lookup: CDR1 SGHTA, CDR2 FQGNSA. CDR3 length: 13 residues. V gave up 3 bases and J gave up 7 bases, with 7 bases separating them.

This clone occurred once. The chain combines TRBV9 with TRBJ2-1; D is possibly TRBD2 (6 bases). Germline CDR1 reads SGDLS; CDR2 reads YYNGEE. This CDR3 is 16 amino acids long. Deletions cut 0 bases from V and 1 base from J, with 11 bases between. This CDR3 is CASSVAGGESYNEQFF. DNA for the CDR3: TGTGCCAGCAGCGTAGCCGGGGGAGAATCCTACAATGAGCAGTTCTTC.

The chain links TRBV5-1 to TRBJ1-1, with a tentative D call TRBD1 (5 bases). The CDR3 is made up of 15 amino acids. CDR1 and CDR2 from the germline V gene are SGHRS and YFSETQ. V was clipped by 5 bases and J by 3 bases, with 17 bases between them. Here the CDR3 reads CASRPPRVSDTEAFF. In DNA, the CDR3 is TGCGCCAGCAGGCCACCCAGGGTGTCAGACACTGAAGCTTTCTTT. The full variable domain, completed using reference TRBV5-1 and TRBJ1-1, is KAGVTQTPRYLIKTRGQQVTLSCSPISGHRSVSWYQQTPGQGLQFLFEYFSETQRNKGNFPGRFSGRQFSNSRSEMNVSTLELGDSALYLCASRPPRVSDTEAFFGQGTRLTVV.

The J gene is TRBJ1-1, the V gene TRBV5-1; D is possibly TRBD1 (6 bases). The germline V and J ends were trimmed by 5 bases and 4 bases, with 9 bases remaining between them. The CDR3 runs to 12 residues. Germline assignment: CDR1 SGHRS and CDR2 YFSETQ. In DNA, the CDR3 is TGCGCCAGCAGTACAGGGCGCACTGAAGCTTTCTTT. Amino acids: CASSTGRTEAFF.

V gene TRBV19 combines with J gene TRBJ1-1; D not certain. This CDR3 contains 12 residues. V lost 5 bases and J lost 1, with 5 bases in between. Germline assignment: CDR1 LNHDA and CDR2 SQIVND (reference sequence). CDR3 bases: TGTGCCAGTAGTTGGAGGAACACTGAAGCTTTCTTT. Its translation: CASSWRNTEAFF. The full variable domain, in which reference TRBV19 and TRBJ1-1 provide the parts outside the CDR3, is DGGITQSPKYLFRKEGQNVTLSCEQNLNHDAMYWYRQDPGQGLRLIYYSQIVNDFQKGDIAEGYSVSREKKESFPLTVTSAQKNPTAFYLCASSWRNTEAFFGQGTRLTVV.

The chain employs TRBV2 and TRBJ1-2; D call uncertain. The CDR3 contains 15 residues. V was trimmed by 6 bases and J by 7 bases, leaving 21 bases between them. Germline V gives CDR1 SNHLY, CDR2 FYNNEI. For the CDR3, the DNA is TGTGCCAGCAGGGGTTTCTCTGGGAGTGTGGGTGGCTACACCTTC. This translates into CASRGFSGSVGGYTF. The full variable domain, rest sourced from reference TRBV2 and TRBJ1-2, is EPEVTQTPSHQVTQMGQEVILRCVPISNHLYFYWYRQILGQKVEFLVSFYNNEISEKSEIFDDQFSVERPDGSNFTLKIRSTKLEDSAMYFCASRGFSGSVGGYTFGSGTRLTVV.

V is TRBV7-8 and J is TRBJ1-2; D perhaps matches TRBD1 (5 bases). Germline V CDR1 and CDR2: SGHVS, FQNEAQ. CDR3 length: 14 residues. Deletions cut 5 bases from V and 4 bases from J, with 14 bases between. The CDR3 region has the DNA TGTGCCAGCAGCCTTGGGGGGGGAGCCTATGGCTACACCTTC. Amino acids: CASSLGGGAYGYTF.